These 3 T cell receptor beta chains originate from one sample sequenced in a study of blood T cell repertoires in COVID-19. Measured with immunoSEQ multiplex PCR; TCRdb has only the in-frame clones, and not every one. The sample records roughly 70,000 clones, around 83% being singletons. The sample comprised peripheral blood. The source of these receptors is a man aged 70-80 years with active COVID-19.

The gene calls are TRBV12-3 or TRBV12-4 and TRBJ1-2; D might be TRBD1 (5 bases). The CDR3 extends over 11 amino acids. Trimming removed 3 bases at V and 8 bases at J, with 7 bases between. Written as DNA, the CDR3 is TGTGCCAGCAGTTTGGGGCGGGGCTACACCTTC. Translated, it gives CASSLGRGYTF.

This chain links TRBV9 with TRBJ2-3; TRBD2 aligns across 12 bases. The J segment lost 3 bases and the V segment lost 6 bases, leaving 5 bases of the junction unmatched. This CDR3 is 15 amino acids long. Germline-derived CDR1 and CDR2 are SGDLS and YYNGEE. As DNA, the CDR3 is TGTGCCAGCACGCCCGGACTAGCGGGAACAGATACGCAGTATTTT. Encoded protein: CASTPGLAGTDTQYF.

The V and J genes are TRBV4-3 and TRBJ2-1; TRBD1 agrees at 12 bases. V gave up 0 bases and J gave up 6 bases; unmatched junction bases: 6. Germline-derived CDR1 and CDR2 are LGHNA and YSLEER. The CDR3 sequence is 17 residues long. For the CDR3, the DNA is TGCGCCAGCAGCCAAGATAGGGGGACAGGGGGCTCCAATGAGCAGTTCTTC. Its protein is CASSQDRGTGGSNEQFF.